These T cell receptor beta chains were read from a single sample in a study of T cells in Graves' hyperthyroidism and ophthalmopathy. TCRdb called the multiplex PCR reads again in MiXCR, with one record for every CDR3 protein. The sample shows a few hundred thousand distinct CDR3 sequences, more than 15% of them seen only once. The specimen sequenced was blood. These receptors originate from a woman in her thirties or forties with Graves' ophthalmopathy. CDR3s include the opening cysteine and the closing phenylalanine or tryptophan. D genes are given only for firm matches. Size is omitted from some rows. Given values are once, few, many or a class for expanded clones.

TRBJ1-4 . TRBV6-5 . TGTGCCAGCAGTTACCACGGAACCATGAATGAAAAACTGTTTTTT CASSYHGTMNEKLFF
TRBJ1-4 many TRBV5-1 . TGCGCCAGCAGCTGGAGACCCAGGGGAATAGGGTCAACTAATGAAAAACTGTTTTTT CASSWRPRGIGSTNEKLFF
TRBJ2-3 few TRBV5-1 TRBD1 TGCGCCGGCAGCTTGTCAGGGGGATCCCCCCCCGATACGCAGTATTTT CAGSLSGGSPPDTQYF
TRBJ1-2 few TRBV12-3/TRBV12-4 . TGTGCCAGCAGTTTAGGCTTAGGGTGGAGCTATGGCTACACCTTC CASSLGLGWSYGYTF
TRBJ1-6 few TRBV27 . TGTGCCAGCAGTTTAATGGGGAGGGGAGGCTCCTATAATTCACCCCTCCACTTT CASSLMGRGGSYNSPLHF
TRBJ2-1 . TRBV18 TRBD1 TGTGCCAGCTCACCATCGGGACAGGGCAATGAGCAGTTCTTC CASSPSGQGNEQFF
TRBJ1-2 . TRBV6-1 . TGTGCCAGCACCGGGCCAGGCGACGATAACTATGGCTACACCTTC CASTGPGDDNYGYTF
TRBJ2-2 . TRBV11-2 . TGTGCCAGCAGCTTAGATCCCCGAAACACCGGGGAGCTGTTTTTT CASSLDPRNTGELFF
TRBJ1-2 many TRBV20-1 . TGCAGTGCTACAAGTGCTAACTATGGCTACACCTTC CSATSANYGYTF
TRBJ2-7 many TRBV6-1 . TGTGCCAGCAGTCGGGGTGCCTCCTACGAGCAGTACTTC CASSRGASYEQYF
TRBJ2-3 . TRBV19 TRBD2 TGTGCCAGTAGAATCAGCGGGGGCACAGATACGCAGTATTTT CASRISGGTDTQYF
TRBJ1-2 few TRBV7-9 TRBD1 TGTGCCAGCAGCTCGGAGACAGGGGGCCATAACTATGGCTACACCTTC CASSSETGGHNYGYTF
TRBJ2-1 many TRBV30 . TGTGCCCTCAAACTTGGGGGTTGGTACAATGAGCAGTTCTTC CALKLGGWYNEQFF
TRBJ2-3 many TRBV6-1 TRBD2 TGTGCCTCATTAGCGGGAGGCCCCGGCTCAGATACGCAGTATTTT CASLAGGPGSDTQYF
TRBJ2-7 many TRBV11-2 . TGTGCCAGCAGCTTAGATCTATGGGAGGCCTACGAGCAGTACTTC CASSLDLWEAYEQYF
TRBJ1-1 . TRBV6-1 . TGTGCCAGCACCCCGGGGGCAGGGAGGAACACTGAAGCTTTCTTT CASTPGAGRNTEAFF
TRBJ2-7 few TRBV27 TRBD1 TGTGCCAGCAGTTATTTGGGACAGGGAAACTACGAGCAGTACTTC CASSYLGQGNYEQYF
TRBJ1-3 . TRBV5-6 TRBD1 TGTGCCAGCAGCTTGAAAGGGACAGGCTCTGGAAACACCATATATTTT CASSLKGTGSGNTIYF
TRBJ2-3 many TRBV27 TRBD2 TGTGCCAGCAGTGCGATAGCGGGGACCAGGGGAAATACGCAGTATTTT CASSAIAGTRGNTQYF
TRBJ2-7 few TRBV10-3 . TGTGCCATCAGCGGGACCTTCGGGATTTCGAGCCACGAGCAGTACTTC CAISGTFGISSHEQYF
TRBJ1-2 many TRBV27 . TGTGCCAGCAGTTTATCCGGCAGGGCAAACTATGGCTACACCTTC CASSLSGRANYGYTF
TRBJ1-5 many TRBV28 . TGTGCCAGCAGTTTATACGGGGATGGCAATCAGCCCCAGCATTTT CASSLYGDGNQPQHF
TRBJ2-1 . TRBV6-5 . TGTGCCAGCAGTTACGACCGATACAATGAGCAGTTCTTC CASSYDRYNEQFF
TRBJ2-7 . TRBV4-1 TRBD2 TGCGCCAGCAGCCCAGGACTAGCGGGGGTTTCCTACGAGCAGTACTTC CASSPGLAGVSYEQYF
TRBJ1-3 . TRBV28 . TGTGCCAGCAGCCAAAGGTTTTTCTCTGGAAACACCATATATTTT CASSQRFFSGNTIYF
TRBJ2-7 many TRBV7-9 TRBD1 TGTGCCAGCAGATACGACAGGGCCTACGAGCAGTACTTC CASRYDRAYEQYF
TRBJ1-4 many TRBV2 . TGTGCCAGCAGTGAAGCGCTTGGGGGGACGGGTGAAAAACTGTTTTTT CASSEALGGTGEKLFF
TRBJ1-1 many TRBV20-1 . TGCAGTGCTTCTTCCGGGACACCGAACACTGAAGCTTTCTTT CSASSGTPNTEAFF
TRBJ2-1 many TRBV6-1 TRBD1 TGTGCCAGCGGAGGGACAGGGGGCACCAGCTCCTACAATGAGCAGTTCTTC CASGGTGGTSSYNEQFF
TRBJ2-7 many TRBV20-1 . TGCAGTGCTAGAGATGATTGGAGCTCAGTCTACTCCCAGCCCTACGAGCAGTACTTC CSARDDWSSVYSQPYEQYF
TRBJ2-3 many TRBV6-5 . TGTGCCAGCAGTTACGGCGGGGCACGGGGGGATACGCAGTATTTT CASSYGGARGDTQYF
TRBJ1-3 many TRBV9 . TGTGCCAGCAGCGCAGACAGGAGCTCTGGAAACACCATATATTTT CASSADRSSGNTIYF
TRBJ1-2 few TRBV5-1 . TGCGCCAGCAGCTTGGAGTTCAGTAACTATGGCTACACCTTC CASSLEFSNYGYTF
TRBJ2-5 many TRBV6-1 . TGTGCCAGCAGGCGTGGGCGGGCGCTCCAAGAGACCCAGTACTTC CASRRGRALQETQYF
TRBJ1-6 few TRBV5-1 . TGCGCCAGCAGTTTCTCCGGAGAGAATTCACCCCTCCACTTT CASSFSGENSPLHF
TRBJ2-6 many TRBV28 TRBD1 TGTGCCAGCAGTCTTCGACAGGGGGCTAGTGGGGCCAACGTCCTGACTTTC CASSLRQGASGANVLTF
TRBJ2-3 many TRBV5-1 . TGCGCCAGCAGCTTGGAGTCGGCCCAGTTAGGAGATACGCAGTATTTT CASSLESAQLGDTQYF
TRBJ1-1 many TRBV2 . TGTGCCAGCAGTGAAGACAGGAACACTGAAGCTTTCTTT CASSEDRNTEAFF
TRBJ2-3 many TRBV2 TRBD2 TGTGCCAGCAGCCTACTAGCGGCCATCAGCACAGATACGCAGTATTTT CASSLLAAISTDTQYF
TRBJ1-5 few TRBV19 TRBD1 TGTGCCAGTAGCATGAGGAGGACAGGGGGCAATCAGCCCCAGCATTTT CASSMRRTGGNQPQHF
TRBJ2-3 many TRBV3-1 . TGTGCCAGCAGCCAAGAAATCCCACAAAGCGTTCGGACAGATACGCAGTATTTT CASSQEIPQSVRTDTQYF
TRBJ2-2 . TRBV28 . TGTGCCAGCAGTGAATTTACCGACCACACCGGGGAGCTGTTTTTT CASSEFTDHTGELFF